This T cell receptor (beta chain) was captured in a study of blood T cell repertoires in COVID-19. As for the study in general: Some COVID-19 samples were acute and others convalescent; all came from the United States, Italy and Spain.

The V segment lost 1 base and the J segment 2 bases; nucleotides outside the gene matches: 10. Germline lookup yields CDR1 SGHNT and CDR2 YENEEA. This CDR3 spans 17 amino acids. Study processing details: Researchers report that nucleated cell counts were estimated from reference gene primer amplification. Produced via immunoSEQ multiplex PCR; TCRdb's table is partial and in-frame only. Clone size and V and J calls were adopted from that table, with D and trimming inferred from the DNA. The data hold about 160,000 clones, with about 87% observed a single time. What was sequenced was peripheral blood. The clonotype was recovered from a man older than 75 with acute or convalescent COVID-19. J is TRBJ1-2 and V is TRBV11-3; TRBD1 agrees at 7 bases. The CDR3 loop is CASSLALSRGLNYGYTF. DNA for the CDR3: TGTGCCAGCAGCTTAGCACTCTCAAGGGGGCTGAACTATGGCTACACCTTC.